This T cell receptor (beta chain) was captured in a study of T cell repertoires in aging, cancer and after chemotherapy. Study-wide context: Over several months to years, re-sampled healthy donor repertoires clearly shared clones. The full dataset contained roughly 9 million TCR reads.

The template was genomic DNA from peripheral blood, not RNA. Trimming cost V 4 bases and J 8 bases, with 12 bases left between them. There are 13 residues in the CDR3. Germline assignment: CDR1 MNHEY and CDR2 SMNVEV (reference sequence). As to this clonotype: Its matching antigen is unknown.

Rearranged V-D-J TRB sequences were amplified with a mixed TRB-A/B primer pool. Each CDR3 protein is one row after TCRdb ran MiXCR on the multiplex PCR reads. The profile covers around 16,000 distinct CDR3 sequences, with about 50% appearing a single time and 8% to 11% taken by the ten largest. Study results and caveats: In healthy donors, age-related TCR diversity loss mainly reflected lost richness. In each cancer cohort, median generation probability increased across chemotherapy, suggesting thymic output rebounded.

The sample was blood. The gene calls are TRBV27 and TRBJ2-1, with D uncertain. The sequence was collected from a human donor in good health. The CDR3 loop reads CASSYRYRDEQFF. CDR3 in DNA: TGTGCCAGCAGTTACCGCTATAGGGATGAGCAGTTCTTC.